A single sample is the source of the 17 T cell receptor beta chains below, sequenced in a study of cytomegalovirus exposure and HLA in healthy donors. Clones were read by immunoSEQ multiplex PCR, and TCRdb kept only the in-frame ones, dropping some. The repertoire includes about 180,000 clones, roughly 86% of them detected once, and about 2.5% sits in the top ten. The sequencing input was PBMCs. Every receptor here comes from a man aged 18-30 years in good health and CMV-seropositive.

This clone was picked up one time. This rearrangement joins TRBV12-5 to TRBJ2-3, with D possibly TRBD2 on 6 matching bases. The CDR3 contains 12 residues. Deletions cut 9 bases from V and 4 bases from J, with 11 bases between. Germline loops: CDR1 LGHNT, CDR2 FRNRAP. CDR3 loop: CASAWGADTQYF. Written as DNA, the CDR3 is TGTGCTAGCGCCTGGGGGGCAGATACGCAGTATTTT.

This CDR3 reads CASSLGAGGVDTQYF. CDR3 nucleotide sequence: TGTGCCAGCAGCTTAGGGGCGGGAGGTGTAGATACGCAGTATTTT. V is TRBV11-3 and J is TRBJ2-3, with 8 bases that match TRBD2. The germline V gene has CDR1 SGHNT and CDR2 YENEEA. V lost 1 base, J lost 5 bases, and 5 bases stayed unmatched. The length of the CDR3 is 15 residues.

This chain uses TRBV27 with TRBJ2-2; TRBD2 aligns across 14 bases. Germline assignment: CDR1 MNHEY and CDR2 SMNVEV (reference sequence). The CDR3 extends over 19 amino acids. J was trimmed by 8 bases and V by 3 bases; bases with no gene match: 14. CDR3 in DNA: TGTGCCAGCAGTTTCGAAGTGACTAGCGGGAGGGGGGTGACTGGGGAGCTGTTTTTT. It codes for CASSFEVTSGRGVTGELFF.

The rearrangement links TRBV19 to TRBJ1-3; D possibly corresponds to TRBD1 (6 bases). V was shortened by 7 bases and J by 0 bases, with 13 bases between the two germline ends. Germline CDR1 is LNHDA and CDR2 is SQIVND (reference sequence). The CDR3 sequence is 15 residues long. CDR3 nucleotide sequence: TGTGCCAGTACACCTACAGGGCCCTCTGGAAACACCATATATTTT. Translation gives CASTPTGPSGNTIYF.

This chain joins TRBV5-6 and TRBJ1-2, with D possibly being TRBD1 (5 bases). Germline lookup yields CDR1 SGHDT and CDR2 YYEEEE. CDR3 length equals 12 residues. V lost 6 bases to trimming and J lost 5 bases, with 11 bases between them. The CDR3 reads CASTLGVYGYTF. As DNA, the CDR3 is TGTGCCAGCACCTTAGGGGTTTATGGCTACACCTTC. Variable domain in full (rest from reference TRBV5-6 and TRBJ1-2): DAGVTQSPTHLIKTRGQQVTLRCSPKSGHDTVSWYQQALGQGPQFIFQYYEEEERQRGNFPDRFSGHQFPNYSSELNVNALLLGDSALYLCASTLGVYGYTFGSGTRLTVV.

CDR3 in amino acids: CASSEGPVRGTDTQYF. DNA of the CDR3: TGTGCCAGCAGTGAAGGGCCCGTTCGTGGCACAGATACGCAGTATTTT. The chain employs TRBV6-1 and TRBJ2-3; no definite D call. V lost 1 base and J 1 base, leaving 12 bases between the germline ends. CDR1 is MNHNS, CDR2 SASEGT, per germline. CDR3 length: 16 residues.

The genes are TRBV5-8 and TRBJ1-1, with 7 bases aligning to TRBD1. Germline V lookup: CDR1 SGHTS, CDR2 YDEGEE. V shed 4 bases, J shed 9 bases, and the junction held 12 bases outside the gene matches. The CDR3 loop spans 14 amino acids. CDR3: CASSPWDRRTKAFF. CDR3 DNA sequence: TGTGCCAGCAGCCCTTGGGACAGACGAACTAAAGCTTTCTTT.

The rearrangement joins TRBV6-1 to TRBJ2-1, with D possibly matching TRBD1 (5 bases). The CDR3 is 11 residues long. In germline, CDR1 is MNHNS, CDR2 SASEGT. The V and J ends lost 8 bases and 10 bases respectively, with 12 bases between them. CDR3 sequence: CASLSWGEQFF. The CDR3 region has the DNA TGTGCCAGCCTTTCCTGGGGCGAGCAGTTCTTC.

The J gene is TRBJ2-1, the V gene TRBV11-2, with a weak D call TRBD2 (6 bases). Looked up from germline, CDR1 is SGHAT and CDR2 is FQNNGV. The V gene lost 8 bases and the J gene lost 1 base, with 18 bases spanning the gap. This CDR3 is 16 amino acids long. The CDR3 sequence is CASRSSVTLSYNEQFF. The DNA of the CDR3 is TGTGCCAGCCGATCTAGCGTGACCCTATCCTACAATGAGCAGTTCTTC.

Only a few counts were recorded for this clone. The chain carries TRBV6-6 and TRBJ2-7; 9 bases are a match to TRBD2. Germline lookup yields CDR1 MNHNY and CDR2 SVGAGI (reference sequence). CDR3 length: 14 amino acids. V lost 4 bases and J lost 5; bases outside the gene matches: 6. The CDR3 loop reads CASSLAGVAHEQYF. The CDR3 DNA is TGTGCCAGCAGTTTAGCGGGAGTGGCCCACGAGCAGTACTTC.

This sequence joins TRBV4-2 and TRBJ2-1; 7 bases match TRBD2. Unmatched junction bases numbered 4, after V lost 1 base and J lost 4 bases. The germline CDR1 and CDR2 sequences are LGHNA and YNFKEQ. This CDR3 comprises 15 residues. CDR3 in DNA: TGTGCCAGCAGCCAAGGGGGAGGGATTTACAATGAGCAGTTCTTC. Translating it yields CASSQGGGIYNEQFF.

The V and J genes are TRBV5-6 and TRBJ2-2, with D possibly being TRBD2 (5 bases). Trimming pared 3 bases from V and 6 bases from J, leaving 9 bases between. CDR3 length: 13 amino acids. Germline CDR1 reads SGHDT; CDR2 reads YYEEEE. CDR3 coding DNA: TGTGCCAGCAGCTCGAGGGTAGCCGGGGAGCTGTTTTTT. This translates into CASSSRVAGELFF.

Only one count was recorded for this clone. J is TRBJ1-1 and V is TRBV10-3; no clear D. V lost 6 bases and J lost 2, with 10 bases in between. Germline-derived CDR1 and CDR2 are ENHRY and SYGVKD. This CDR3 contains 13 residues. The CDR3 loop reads CAIRLPSNTEAFF. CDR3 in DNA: TGTGCCATCAGACTTCCGAGTAACACTGAAGCTTTCTTT.

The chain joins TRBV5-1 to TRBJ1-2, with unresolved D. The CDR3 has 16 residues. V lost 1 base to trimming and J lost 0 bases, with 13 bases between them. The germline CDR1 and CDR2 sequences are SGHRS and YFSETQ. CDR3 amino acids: CASSLRLERSNYGYTF. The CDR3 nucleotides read TGCGCCAGCAGCTTGAGATTAGAACGATCTAACTATGGCTACACCTTC.

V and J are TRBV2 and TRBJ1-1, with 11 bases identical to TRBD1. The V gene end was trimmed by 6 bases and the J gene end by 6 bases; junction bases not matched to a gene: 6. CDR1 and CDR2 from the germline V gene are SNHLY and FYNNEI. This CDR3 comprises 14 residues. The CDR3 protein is CASRMGQGGAEAFF. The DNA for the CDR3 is TGTGCCAGCAGGATGGGACAGGGGGGGGCTGAAGCTTTCTTT.

This CDR3 is CASSLVAGANTGELFF. The DNA for the CDR3 is TGTGCCAGCAGCTTAGTAGCGGGCGCGAACACCGGGGAGCTGTTTTTT. The genes are TRBV7-2 and TRBJ2-2; 7 nucleotides align to TRBD2. CDR3 size: 16 residues. Germline V gene data show CDR1 as SGHTA and CDR2 as FQGNSA. The trim removed 1 base at V and 0 bases at J, leaving 2 bases unmatched.

CDR3 nucleotides: TGTGCCAGCAGCCAAGTCAAGGATCGGGGCACAGATACGCAGTATTTT. This encodes CASSQVKDRGTDTQYF. J is TRBJ2-3 and V is TRBV4-2; no reliable D call. Trimming removed 1 base at V and 1 base at J, with 12 bases between. The CDR3 contains 16 residues. CDR1 is LGHNA and CDR2 is YNFKEQ in the germline V gene.